This T cell receptor beta chain was sequenced during a study of shared clonotypes between healthy human individuals. Regarding the study as a whole: Among non-shared clonotypes, generation probabilities were lower than among those shared by all four donors. With a handful of donors compared, roughly 4.9% of naive CD4 clonotypes were shared.

Within Nashville, Tennessee resided all donors, each a Caucasian adult. The V end was cut by 6 bases, the J end by 4 bases, with 13 bases between. Germline lookup yields CDR1 MNHNS and CDR2 SASEGT. The CDR3 is 14 amino acids. The authors loaded 150 to 250 ng DNA, roughly 27,000 T cell genomes, into sorted-subset replicate PCRs. Libraries were prepared by immunoSEQ multiplex PCR; TCRdb keeps only in-frame clonotypes and omits some of them. Of approximately 1,000,000 clones listed, 75% to 80% are singletons. This clone occurred many times. Its antigen is undetermined. The sample was memory CD4+ T cells from PBMCs. The sample's subset: CD45RA-negative fraction. The J gene is TRBJ2-1, the V gene TRBV6-1; weak D call: TRBD1 (6 bases). This TCR came from a young man in good health. Some clones in this sample may be carry-over from other donors' samples. CDR3 amino acids: CASSARQAYNEQFF. Written as DNA, the CDR3 is TGTGCCAGCAGCGCCCGACAGGCGTACAATGAGCAGTTCTTC.